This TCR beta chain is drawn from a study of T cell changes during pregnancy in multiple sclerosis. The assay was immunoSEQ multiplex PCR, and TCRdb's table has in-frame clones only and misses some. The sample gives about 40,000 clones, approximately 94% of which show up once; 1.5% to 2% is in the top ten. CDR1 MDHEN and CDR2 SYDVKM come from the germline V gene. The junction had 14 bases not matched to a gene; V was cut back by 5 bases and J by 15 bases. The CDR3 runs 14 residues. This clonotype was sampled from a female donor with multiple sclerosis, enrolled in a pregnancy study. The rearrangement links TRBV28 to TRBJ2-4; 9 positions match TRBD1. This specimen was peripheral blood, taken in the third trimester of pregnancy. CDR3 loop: CASSITGQGRTRYF. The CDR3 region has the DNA TGTGCCAGCAGTATAACTGGACAGGGGCGTACTCGGTACTTC.